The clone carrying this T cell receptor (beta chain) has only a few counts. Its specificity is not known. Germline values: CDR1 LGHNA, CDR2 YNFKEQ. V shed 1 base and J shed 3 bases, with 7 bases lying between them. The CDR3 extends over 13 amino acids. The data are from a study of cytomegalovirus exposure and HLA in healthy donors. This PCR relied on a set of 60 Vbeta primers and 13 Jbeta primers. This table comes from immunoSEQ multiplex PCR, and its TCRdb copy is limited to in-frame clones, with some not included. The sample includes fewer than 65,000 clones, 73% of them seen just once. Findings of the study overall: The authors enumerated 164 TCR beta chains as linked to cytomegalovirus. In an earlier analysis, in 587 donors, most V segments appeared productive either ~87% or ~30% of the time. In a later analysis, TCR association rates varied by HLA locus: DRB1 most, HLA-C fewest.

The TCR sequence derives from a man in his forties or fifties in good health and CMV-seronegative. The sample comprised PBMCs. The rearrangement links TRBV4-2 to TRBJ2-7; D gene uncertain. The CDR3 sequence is CASSQVSLYEQYF. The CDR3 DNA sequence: TGTGCCAGCAGCCAAGTCTCCCTCTACGAGCAGTACTTC.